This passage covers 26 T cell receptor beta chains from one sample sequenced in a study of blood T cell repertoires in COVID-19. TCRdb's copy holds only in-frame clones and misses some; the assay was immunoSEQ multiplex PCR. Of some 130,000 clones in the sample, approximately 90% are singletons; the top ten hold approximately 4.3%. The specimen was peripheral blood. These receptors all come from a man aged 60 to 69 with COVID-19, enrolled during active disease.

This chain connects TRBV27 to TRBJ1-5, with no clear D. Trimming took off 4 bases at V and 7 bases at J, with 14 bases between the two ends. CDR1 and CDR2 from the germline V gene are MNHEY and SMNVEV (reference sequence). The CDR3 runs 14 residues. CDR3 coding DNA: TGTGCCAGCAGTTCAACCCGGTTAGTACAGCCCCAGCATTTT. Residues: CASSSTRLVQPQHF.

The genes are TRBV7-6 and TRBJ1-1; D unclear. CDR1 and CDR2 from the germline V gene are SGHVS and FNYEAQ. This CDR3 is 13 amino acids long. With 5 bases removed from V and 2 bases from J, the gap between germline ends came to 9 bases. CDR3 nucleotide sequence: TGTGCCAGCAGCGAGGTGATTAACACTGAAGCTTTCTTT. Translated, it gives CASSEVINTEAFF.

This clone was picked up a small number of times. V is TRBV9 and J is TRBJ1-1, with TRBD1 matching 10 bases. Losses at the gene ends were 0 bases for V and 3 bases for J; bases not matched to a gene: 8. The V gene's germline CDR1 is SGDLS and CDR2 YYNGEE. The CDR3 is 17 residues long. This CDR3 reads CASSVATGGVGDTEAFF. The CDR3 DNA reads TGTGCCAGCAGCGTAGCGACAGGGGGCGTTGGGGACACTGAAGCTTTCTTT. The variable domain in full, with the rest retrieved from reference TRBV9 and TRBJ1-1, is DSGVTQTPKHLITATGQRVTLRCSPRSGDLSVYWYQQSLDQGLQFLIQYYNGEERAKGNILERFSAQQFPDLHSELNLSSLELGDSALYFCASSVATGGVGDTEAFFGQGTRLTVV.

Notes on this clone: Other DNA sequences in the same sample also yield this CDR3. The chain joins TRBV28 to TRBJ1-5; the D is unclear. Trimming took 6 bases from V and 0 from J, leaving 6 bases between them. CDR1 and CDR2 (germline): MDHEN, SYDVKM. This CDR3 has 13 residues. The CDR3 protein is CASSRDSNQPQHF. The CDR3, as DNA: TGTGCCAGCAGCCGGGATAGCAATCAGCCCCAGCATTTT.

The CDR3 reads CSGTGDTEAFF. CDR3 bases: TGCAGCGGCACAGGGGACACTGAAGCTTTCTTT. This chain links TRBV29-1 with TRBJ1-1, with TRBD1 identical over 7 bases. V dropped 7 bases and J dropped 3; count of bases not matched to a gene: 2. The CDR3 has 11 amino acids. The germline V gene encodes CDR1 SQVTM and CDR2 ANQGSEA.

V usage is TRBV19 and J usage is TRBJ2-1; 8 bases line up with TRBD1. From germline, CDR1 is LNHDA and CDR2 SQIVND (reference sequence). The CDR3 runs 16 residues. V shed 5 bases, J shed 8 bases, and the junction held 14 bases outside the gene matches. CDR3 coding DNA: TGTGCCAGTAGTCGAACTCTGGACAGGGCCTTCGATGAGCAGTTCTTC. Translating gives CASSRTLDRAFDEQFF.

This chain connects TRBV27 to TRBJ1-3; maybe TRBD1 (5 bases). CDR3 size: 17 residues. Germline CDR1 and CDR2: MNHEY and SMNVEV (reference sequence). Trimming shortened V by 6 bases and J by 0 bases, and 18 bases separated the two germline ends. In DNA, the CDR3 is TGTGCCAGCAGCGGGTTTGCGGACACTGACTCTGGAAACACCATATATTTT. This codes for CASSGFADTDSGNTIYF.

This clone was observed a few times. The chain is built from TRBV7-8 and TRBJ2-1; 8 nucleotides line up with TRBD1. The CDR3 contains 13 residues. Germline lookup yields CDR1 SGHVS and CDR2 FQNEAQ. V lost 6 bases to trimming and J lost 9 bases; unmatched junction nucleotides: 7. The CDR3 DNA sequence: TGTGCCAGCAGGAAGACAGGGGACAGTGAGCAGTTCTTC. Translation gives CASRKTGDSEQFF.

The chain joins TRBV6-5 to TRBJ1-2; D uncertain. Germline assignment: CDR1 MNHEY and CDR2 SVGAGI. The CDR3 is 16 residues long. Trimming pared 2 bases from V and 1 base from J, leaving 14 bases between. The CDR3 DNA sequence: TGTGCCAGCAGTTACGGCCCTGGGAGGGTTAACTATGGCTACACCTTC. This translates into CASSYGPGRVNYGYTF.

CDR3: CASSRDKNTEAFF. DNA for the CDR3: TGTGCCAGCTCACGGGACAAGAACACTGAAGCTTTCTTT. The chain joins TRBV18 to TRBJ1-1, with D maybe TRBD1 (6 bases). The V end lost 4 bases, the J end lost 1 base, and 7 bases lay between the germline ends. Germline V gene data show CDR1 as KGHSH and CDR2 as LQKENI. The CDR3 sequence is 13 residues long.

This chain joins TRBV3-1 (or the pseudogene TRBV3-2) and TRBJ2-5; D perhaps matches TRBD2 (6 bases). Trimming took 2 bases from V and 4 from J, leaving 11 bases between them. This CDR3 is 14 amino acids long. CDR1 and CDR2 (germline): LGHDT, YNNKEL (reference sequence). The CDR3 sequence is CASSQNLGGETQYF. The CDR3 nucleotides are TGTGCCAGCAGCCAAAATTTGGGGGGAGAGACCCAGTACTTC.

The chain carries TRBV4-1 and TRBJ1-2; 8 bases are shared with TRBD1. Trimming took 1 base from V and 9 from J; bases not matched to a gene: 10. The CDR3 totals 15 residues. Germline V gene lookup returns CDR1 MGHRA and CDR2 YSYEKL. CDR3 loop: CASSQAPGGVPRYTF. The CDR3 coding sequence is TGCGCCAGCAGCCAAGCCCCAGGGGGCGTCCCACGCTACACCTTC.

The CDR3 spells CASSSAGRGEQYF. Here the CDR3 DNA reads TGTGCCAGCAGCTCAGCGGGGAGGGGGGAGCAGTACTTC. The chain combines TRBV3-1 (or the pseudogene TRBV3-2) with TRBJ2-7, with D perhaps matching TRBD2 (7 bases). Germline CDR1 reads LGHDT; CDR2 reads YNNKEL (reference sequence). Between the trimmed V and J ends, which lost 5 bases and 7 bases, there was a span of 15 bases. This CDR3 is 13 amino acids long.

The chain uses TRBV3-1 (or the pseudogene TRBV3-2) and TRBJ2-4; D perhaps matches TRBD2 (6 bases). Trimming shortened V by 7 bases and J by 7 bases, and 14 bases separated the two germline ends. The CDR3 spans 13 residues. In germline, CDR1 is LGHDT, CDR2 YNNKEL (reference sequence). The CDR3 DNA sequence: TGTGCCAGCACTCCACCCGGGACTAACATTCAGTACTTC. Residues: CASTPPGTNIQYF.

The chain joins TRBV28 to TRBJ1-2, with D maybe TRBD1 (5 bases). Between the trimmed V and J ends, which lost 7 bases and 7 bases, there was a span of 22 bases. Germline V gene sequence: CDR1 MDHEN, CDR2 SYDVKM. This CDR3 is built from 15 residues. CDR3 DNA sequence: TGTGCCAGCAAACGAGACAGTCAAGCCTTTGGTGGCTACACCTTC. Translation: CASKRDSQAFGGYTF.

CDR3 bases: TGCGCCAGCAGTCGCCGGGACTCCCGACCTGGGGAGACCCAGTACTTC. It is translated as CASSRRDSRPGETQYF. The chain links TRBV5-1 to TRBJ2-5, with a tentative D call TRBD2 (6 bases). Germline V gene lookup returns CDR1 SGHRS and CDR2 YFSETQ. The CDR3 is 16 amino acids. Deletions cut 5 bases from V and 5 bases from J, with 22 bases between.

In DNA, the CDR3 is TGTGCCAGTAGTATAGTGGCAGGTAGTGCCTACGAGCAGTACTTC. It is translated as CASSIVAGSAYEQYF. The V gene is TRBV19, the J gene TRBJ2-7; D gene uncertain. V was trimmed by 1 base and J by 2 bases, leaving 12 bases between them. Per the germline V gene, CDR1 is LNHDA and CDR2 is SQIVND (reference sequence). The CDR3 extends over 15 amino acids.

CDR3 in DNA: TGTGCCAGCTCACCACCGAACCTAGCCCACGAGCAGTACTTC. Translated: CASSPPNLAHEQYF. The rearrangement links TRBV18 to TRBJ2-7, with a possible D match to TRBD2 (5 bases). The germline V gene encodes CDR1 KGHSH and CDR2 LQKENI. This CDR3 has 14 residues. V dropped 0 bases and J dropped 5 bases, with 11 bases sitting between them.

The chain uses TRBV5-1 and TRBJ1-1; a weak D match, TRBD1 (6 bases). CDR1 and CDR2 from the germline V gene are SGHRS and YFSETQ. Trimming shortened V by 4 bases and J by 7 bases, and 14 bases separated the two germline ends. The length of the CDR3 is 13 residues. CDR3 residues: CASSIQGFGEAFF. The CDR3 coding sequence is TGCGCCAGCAGCATACAGGGTTTCGGTGAAGCTTTCTTT. The full variable domain, rest sourced from reference TRBV5-1 and TRBJ1-1, is KAGVTQTPRYLIKTRGQQVTLSCSPISGHRSVSWYQQTPGQGLQFLFEYFSETQRNKGNFPGRFSGRQFSNSRSEMNVSTLELGDSALYLCASSIQGFGEAFFGQGTRLTVV.

The chain is built from TRBV5-1 and TRBJ2-7; 10 positions match TRBD1. Germline V gene lookup returns CDR1 SGHRS and CDR2 YFSETQ. The CDR3 contains 15 residues. J lost 2 bases, V lost 3 bases, and 5 bases had no gene match. Written as DNA, the CDR3 is TGCGCCAGCAGCTGGTCCGGGACAGGGGCCTACGAGCAGTACTTC. As protein: CASSWSGTGAYEQYF.

V usage is TRBV7-6 and J usage is TRBJ2-5; TRBD2 matches at 11 bases. Germline lookup yields CDR1 SGHVS and CDR2 FNYEAQ. J was trimmed by 4 bases and V by 8 bases; bases with no gene match: 6. This CDR3 spans 14 amino acids. CDR3 DNA: TGTGCCAGCTTAGCGGGGGGGCCGTCAGAGACCCAGTACTTC. Protein: CASLAGGPSETQYF.

The chain combines TRBV30 with TRBJ1-6, with D possibly TRBD1 on 5 matching bases. Germline V gene data show CDR1 as GTSNPN and CDR2 as SVGIG (reference sequence). V lost 7 bases and J lost 10, with 14 bases in between. The CDR3 runs to 12 residues. The CDR3 sequence is CASKRGSSPLHF. The CDR3 region has the DNA TGTGCCTCAAAACGGGGGAGCTCACCCCTCCACTTT. The whole variable domain, remainder taken from reference TRBV30 and TRBJ1-6, is SQTIHQWPATLVQPVGSPLSLECTVEGTSNPNLYWYRQAAGRGLQLLFYSVGIGQISSEVPQNLSASRPQDRQFILSSKKLLLSDSGFYLCASKRGSSPLHFGNGTRLTVT.

V is TRBV15 and J is TRBJ2-7, with 10 bases aligning to TRBD1. There are 15 residues in the CDR3. Trimming took 5 bases from V and 4 from J; bases not matched to a gene: 8. CDR1 and CDR2 from the germline V gene are LNHNV and YYDKDF (reference sequence). The CDR3: CATSGTDRGSYEQYF. CDR3 bases: TGTGCCACCAGCGGGACGGACAGGGGGTCTTACGAGCAGTACTTC.

The chain carries TRBV27 and TRBJ1-1, with D maybe TRBD1 (6 bases). CDR1 and CDR2 (germline): MNHEY, SMNVEV (reference sequence). The germline V and J ends were trimmed by 5 bases and 7 bases, with 20 bases remaining between them. This CDR3 is built from 15 residues. CDR3 nucleotides: TGTGCCAGCAGTCCTCAAAGGGGGGGGGTCGGTGAAGCTTTCTTT. This gives the protein CASSPQRGGVGEAFF.

The rearrangement links TRBV9 to TRBJ1-3, with 7 bases identical to TRBD1. V was clipped by 3 bases and J by 0 bases; unmatched bases: 9. The CDR3 is 17 amino acids. Germline V lookup: CDR1 SGDLS, CDR2 YYNGEE. This CDR3 reads CASSALGQRHSGNTIYF. Written as DNA, the CDR3 is TGTGCCAGCAGCGCACTGGGACAGCGTCACTCTGGAAACACCATATATTTT.

V usage is TRBV7-8 and J usage is TRBJ2-7, with a possible D match to TRBD1 (6 bases). CDR1 is SGHVS and CDR2 is FQNEAQ in the germline V gene. V was pared by 5 bases and J by 7 bases, with 15 bases between. This CDR3 is built from 13 residues. CDR3 coding DNA: TGTGCCAGCAGCCATTTCAGGGGAGATGAGCAGTACTTC. Protein product: CASSHFRGDEQYF.